This T cell receptor (beta chain) originates from a study of shared clonotypes between healthy human individuals. Terminally differentiated effector memory CD45RA+ cells were excluded from the naive CD8 cells, which were CD45RO-negative and positively selected for CCR7. Nashville, Tennessee was home to all donors, each a Caucasian adult. Deep-level running was used for the assay. Using immunoSEQ multiplex PCR, the repertoire was profiled, and TCRdb retains in-frame clones only, with some absent. The sample holds a few hundred thousand clones, less than 97% seen once. Trimming cost V 6 bases and J 3 bases, with 11 bases left between them. Germline V gene data show CDR1 as MNHEY and CDR2 as SMNVEV (reference sequence). The CDR3 is 13 residues long. About this clone: Its specificity is not known.

Study conclusions and caveats: The four-donor shared clonotypes exceeded non-shared clonotypes in generation probability, with non-shared ones scoring lower.

This sequence joins TRBV27 and TRBJ1-1, with no clear D. This receptor was obtained from a woman aged 25 to 39 in good health. The sequenced material came from naive CD8+ T cells sorted from blood. The DNA of the CDR3 is TGTGCCAGCAGCCCTCGAGGGCACACTGAAGCTTTCTTT. Its translation is CASSPRGHTEAFF.